This TCR beta chain originates from a study of CD8+CD57+ T cells in acquired aplastic anemia. Overall study: Sorted cells (CD4+ and CD8+) yielded DNA amounts that averaged around 3.5 ug.

Study-wide findings and caveats: Found in both controls and patients were some 31 CD8+ CDR3 sequences.

The template for TCR beta VDJ and CDR3 sequence profiling was genomic DNA. TCRdb fed the reads into MiXCR, producing one record per CDR3 protein. The sample shows about 130,000 distinct CDR3 sequences, 48% of them seen only once. This clonotype was detected only a few times. Antigen unknown. The CDR3 runs 12 residues. V lost 2 bases and J lost 8, with 9 bases in between. Looked up from germline, CDR1 is LNHDA and CDR2 is SQIVND (reference sequence). The receptor comes from a human donor in good health, serving as a control. The rearrangement links TRBV19 to TRBJ1-2, with D maybe TRBD1 (5 bases). Sequencing input: sorted CD4+, CD8+, or CD8+CD57+ T cells (not recorded which) from PBMCs. This CDR3 is CASSIQGRGYTF. The DNA for the CDR3 is TGTGCCAGTAGTATACAGGGACGGGGCTACACCTTC.